This T cell receptor beta chain was documented in a study of glioma-infiltrating T cells. Study-level points and caveats: Above-expected tissue-blood divergence occurred in all gliomas, most in low-grade ones.

Using RNA template, CDR3s of TCR alpha and beta were amplified with iRepertoire arm-PCR. TCRdb reanalysed the multiplex PCR reads using MiXCR and keeps one entry per CDR3 protein. The repertoire includes some 4,300 distinct CDR3 sequences, around 25% of them detected once, and 8.6% sits in the top ten. This clonotype is medium-sized in the sample. Its specificity is unknown. Trimming left V 4 bases short and J 3 bases short, with 9 bases between. Germline V gene lookup returns CDR1 MGHRA and CDR2 YSYEKL. CDR3 length: 13 residues. Input material: glioma tissue, nonneoplastic brain tissue, or PBMCs (not recorded which). This chain uses TRBV4-1 with TRBJ2-5; D is perhaps TRBD2 (6 bases). This sequence was found in a human donor with low-grade glioma or glioblastoma, undergoing nonglioma brain surgery, or in good health (not recorded which). CDR3 coding DNA: TGCGCCAGCAGCCGCGGGGCGGAAGAGACCCAGTACTTC. Encoded protein: CASSRGAEETQYF.